This T cell receptor (beta chain) is from a study of beta chain features in type 1 diabetes. General study points: Naive, central memory and Treg TCRB repertoires seemed to resemble each other more closely in patients than they did in healthy donors. There was a moderate but significant shortening of TCRB CDR3s in all four CD4+ subsets of Type 1 diabetes patients. In type 1 diabetes patients, VDJ junctions had fewer insertions; deletions at these junctions were more frequent.

The single heparinised draw taken from each donor contained approximately 100 mL of blood on average. Sorting of CD4+ naive, central memory, regulatory and stem cell-like memory cells was performed via CD45RO/CCR7/CD25/CD127/CD95/CD27. This clone was observed a handful of times. What it binds is unknown. TCRB transcripts that were expressed got sequenced, as all of the isolated RNA had been reverse transcribed. Assay used: immunoSEQ multiplex PCR; TCRdb lists only in-frame clones, some missing. The top ten clones hold 0.04% of a sample with about 660,000 clones, more than 13% of them seen once. This CDR3 spans 15 amino acids. Trimming took 3 bases from V and 5 from J; bases not matched to a gene: 9. In germline, CDR1 is SGDLS, CDR2 YYNGEE.

The sequenced sample was naive CD4+ T cells from blood. V and J are TRBV9 and TRBJ2-3; 7 positions agree with TRBD1. This clonotype originated in a man aged 18 to 35 with type 1 diabetes. CDR3 amino acids: CASSGPGQFIDTQYF. The CDR3 DNA sequence: TGTGCCAGCAGCGGCCCGGGACAGTTTATAGATACGCAGTATTTT.